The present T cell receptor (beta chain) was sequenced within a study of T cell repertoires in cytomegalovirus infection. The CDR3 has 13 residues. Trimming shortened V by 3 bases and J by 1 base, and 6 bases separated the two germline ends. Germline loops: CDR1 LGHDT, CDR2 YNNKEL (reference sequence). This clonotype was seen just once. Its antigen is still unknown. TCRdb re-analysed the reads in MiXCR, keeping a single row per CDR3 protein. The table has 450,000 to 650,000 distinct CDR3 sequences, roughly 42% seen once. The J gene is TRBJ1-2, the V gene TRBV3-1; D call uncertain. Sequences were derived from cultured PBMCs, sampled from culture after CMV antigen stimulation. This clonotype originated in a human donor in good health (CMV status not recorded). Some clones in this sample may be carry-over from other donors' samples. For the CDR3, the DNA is TGTGCCAGCAGCCATGGTCTTAACTATGGCTACACCTTC. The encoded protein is CASSHGLNYGYTF.